A single sample is the source of the 2 T cell receptor beta chains below, sequenced in a study of beta chain features in type 1 diabetes. Expressed TCRB transcripts were sequenced after all isolated RNA was converted to cDNA. Sequencing used immunoSEQ multiplex PCR; TCRdb keeps in-frame clones, though not all of them. The profile shows fewer than 350,000 clones, about 7.8% of them singletons. Sequencing was done on a sample of central memory CD4+ T cells from blood. All receptors derive from a woman between 18 and 29 years old in good health.

This clone was picked up many times. V is TRBV14 and J is TRBJ2-1; D not resolved. Deletions cut 4 bases from V and 0 bases from J, with 13 bases between. The CDR3 length is 16 residues. Germline CDR1 is SGHDN and CDR2 is FVKESK. The CDR3 loop reads CASSREAGYSYNEQFF. DNA of the CDR3: TGTGCCAGCAGCCGAGAAGCCGGGTACTCCTACAATGAGCAGTTCTTC.

There are a few counts of this clone. This sequence joins TRBV7-3 and TRBJ2-1; 8 positions match TRBD1. The CDR3 covers 14 residues. CDR1 is SGHTA and CDR2 is FQGTGA in the germline V gene. Unmatched junction bases numbered 3, after V lost 4 bases and J lost 4 bases. The CDR3 coding sequence is TGTGCCAGCAGCTCGACAGGGGCTTACAATGAGCAGTTCTTC. This translates into CASSSTGAYNEQFF.